This T cell receptor beta chain is drawn from a study of identical twins. MiXCR, run by TCRdb on the 5' RACE reads, gives a single entry per CDR3 protein. The data hold approximately 700,000 distinct CDR3 sequences, with around a sixth observed a single time. This clonotype occurred many times. Between the trimmed V and J ends, which lost 8 bases and 0 bases, there was a span of 12 bases. The CDR3 loop spans 14 amino acids. The same sample was also used in a study of T cells expressing NK-cell markers.

This TCR came from a woman aged 18-29 years in good health. The sequencing sample was made of PBMCs. The V and J genes are TRBV12-3 or TRBV12-4 and TRBJ2-3; the D gene is possibly TRBD2 (5 bases). The CDR3 loop reads CASWGGGSTDTQYF. The CDR3 DNA follows: TGTGCCAGCTGGGGTGGAGGCAGCACAGATACGCAGTATTTT.